The 23 T cell receptor beta chains below all came from one sample that was sequenced in a study of radiation and T cells in renal cell carcinoma. Generated by immunoSEQ multiplex PCR, the TCRdb table keeps only in-frame clones and is missing some. This sample has tens of thousands of clones, with roughly 79% found just once. This sample's time point: blood 2 weeks post-SBRT. This sample's treatment: 15 Gy SBRT to primary tumor, nephrectomy 4 weeks later. Sequences were derived from blood, sampled from a patient whose treatment included radiotherapy and nephrectomy. Source of these receptors: a man in his 60s with renal cell carcinoma.

This clone turned up a few times. The V and J genes are TRBV19 and TRBJ1-2; TRBD1 might be the D (5 bases). V was pared by 9 bases and J by 5 bases, with 10 bases between. The CDR3 is 11 residues long. The germline gives CDR1 LNHDA, CDR2 SQIVND (reference sequence). CDR3 protein: CASGEGYGYTF. CDR3 in DNA: TGTGCCAGCGGGGAGGGGTATGGCTACACCTTC.

DNA for the CDR3: TGTGCCAGTAGTGCTAGCGGGAGTACTACCGGGGAGCTGTTTTTT. Protein sequence: CASSASGSTTGELFF. The chain is built from TRBV19 and TRBJ2-2; the match to TRBD2 covers 10 bases. This CDR3 spans 15 amino acids. Germline V gives CDR1 LNHDA, CDR2 SQIVND (reference sequence). Losses at the gene ends were 5 bases for V and 5 bases for J; bases not matched to a gene: 5.

The chain recombines TRBV6-1 with TRBJ1-2; no definite D call. This CDR3 spans 13 amino acids. V was pared by 7 bases and J by 3 bases, with 12 bases between. The germline V gene has CDR1 MNHNS and CDR2 SASEGT. The CDR3 region is CASTPVTDYGYTF. CDR3 DNA: TGTGCCAGCACCCCCGTCACCGACTATGGCTACACCTTC.

The chain uses TRBV6-6 and TRBJ1-1, with 10 bases aligning to TRBD1. The CDR3 runs to 13 residues. Per germline, CDR1 MNHNY and CDR2 SVGAGI (reference sequence). The trim removed 2 bases at V and 9 bases at J, leaving 3 bases unmatched. The CDR3 reads CASSYLTGGQAFF. CDR3 nucleotides: TGTGCCAGCAGTTACCTGACAGGGGGCCAAGCTTTCTTT.

This clone was seen only a few times. The V call is TRBV4-3, the J call TRBJ1-1; the D is unclear. The germline V gene has CDR1 LGHNA and CDR2 YSLEER. This CDR3 is 13 amino acids long. Trimming removed 3 bases at V and 2 bases at J, with 7 bases between. CDR3 protein: CASSQTGNTEAFF. The CDR3 nucleotides are TGCGCCAGCAGCCAGACGGGTAACACTGAAGCTTTCTTT.

This clone was observed once. A junction end diverges from the germline sequence, so it may reflect a read error. This sequence joins TRBV19 and TRBJ1-6, with unresolved D. Germline V lookup: CDR1 LNHDA, CDR2 SQIVND (reference sequence). The CDR3 has 15 residues. In DNA form, the CDR3 reads TGTGCCAGTAGTATTAACCTATCCTCTAATTCACCCCTCCACTTT. It translates to CASSINLSSNSPLHF. Full variable domain (remainder filled in from reference TRBV19 and TRBJ1-6): DGGITQSPKYLFRKEGQNVTLSCEQNLNHDAMYWYRQDPGQGLRLIYYSQIVNDFQKGDIAEGYSVSREKKESFPLTVTSAQKNPTAFYLCASSINLSSNSPLHFGNGTRLTVT.

The rearrangement uses TRBV7-2 and TRBJ2-2; the match to TRBD2 covers 9 bases. This CDR3 is built from 19 residues. V trimming: 5 bases; J trimming: 6 bases; junction bases outside the gene matches: 19. CDR1 is SGHTA, CDR2 FQGNSA, per germline. The CDR3 is CASSLDLLGGRAGAGELFF. CDR3 sequence (DNA): TGTGCCAGCAGCCTCGACCTCCTTGGCGGGAGGGCCGGCGCCGGGGAGCTGTTTTTT.

The chain couples TRBV19 to TRBJ1-1; TRBD1 matches at 11 bases. Germline CDR1 is LNHDA and CDR2 is SQIVND (reference sequence). There are 15 residues in the CDR3. J was trimmed by 4 bases and V by 4 bases; bases with no gene match: 5. Here the CDR3 DNA reads TGTGCCAGTAGTAAACCCGGGACAGGGGGCACTGAAGCTTTCTTT. It codes for CASSKPGTGGTEAFF.

The chain employs TRBV6-6 and TRBJ2-7, with TRBD1 identical over 11 bases. The CDR3 contains 14 residues. The junction had 5 bases not matched to a gene; V was cut back by 6 bases and J by 4 bases. Germline V gene data show CDR1 as MNHNY and CDR2 as SVGAGI (reference sequence). The CDR3 nucleotides read TGTGCCAGCAGCCAAGGACAGGGGGCTTACGAGCAGTACGTC. It is translated as CASSQGQGAYEQYV.

The V and J genes are TRBV18 and TRBJ1-1, with D perhaps matching TRBD1 (6 bases). This CDR3 comprises 13 residues. Germline loops: CDR1 KGHSH, CDR2 LQKENI. The ends were cut back, 6 bases at V and 9 bases at J, with 17 bases in the middle. The CDR3 DNA follows: TGTGCCAGCTCCGTACCCGGGACATCTCAAGCTTTCTTT. This translates into CASSVPGTSQAFF.

CDR3 in DNA: TGCAGTGCTTTGGACGACAAGACCCAGTACTTC. Translation: CSALDDKTQYF. J is TRBJ2-5 and V is TRBV20-1; no clear D. V was clipped by 5 bases and J by 6 bases, with 10 bases between them. This CDR3 comprises 11 residues. Germline V CDR1 and CDR2: DFQATT, SNEGSKA (reference sequence).

The chain links TRBV7-9 to TRBJ1-1; the match to TRBD1 covers 7 bases. CDR3 length equals 14 residues. The junction had 3 bases not matched to a gene; V was cut back by 4 bases and J by 1 base. Per germline, CDR1 SEHNR and CDR2 FQNEAQ (reference sequence). The CDR3 nucleotides read TGTGCCAGCAGCTCCCGGACAGGGAACACTGAAGCTTTCTTT. Its protein is CASSSRTGNTEAFF.

V gene TRBV11-2 combines with J gene TRBJ2-4; 9 bases fit TRBD2. Germline-derived CDR1 and CDR2 are SGHAT and FQNNGV. The V gene end was trimmed by 3 bases and the J gene end by 13 bases; junction bases not matched to a gene: 10. This CDR3 region has 14 residues. CDR3 DNA sequence: TGTGCCAGCAGCTTTGCCGGGACTAGCAACTTCCAGTACTTC. Translating gives CASSFAGTSNFQYF.

J is TRBJ2-3 and V is TRBV19; D gene ambiguous. The V end was cut by 4 bases, the J end by 2 bases, with 19 bases between. Germline CDR1 reads LNHDA; CDR2 reads SQIVND (reference sequence). This CDR3 region has 17 residues. The CDR3 region is CASSNGVGIRNTDTQYF. CDR3 in DNA: TGTGCCAGTAGTAATGGTGTGGGGATTCGGAACACAGATACGCAGTATTTT.

The CDR3 loop reads CASSPQWETDGYTF. CDR3 nucleotide sequence: TGTGCCAGCAGCCCCCAGTGGGAGACAGATGGCTACACCTTC. The chain employs TRBV7-9 and TRBJ1-2, with D possibly matching TRBD1 (5 bases). The V end lost 5 bases, the J end lost 6 bases, and 16 bases lay between the germline ends. Germline CDR1 and CDR2: SEHNR and FQNEAQ (reference sequence). The CDR3 has 14 amino acids.

This clone appeared a few times. This sequence joins TRBV10-3 and TRBJ2-1; perhaps TRBD1 as D (5 bases). Germline CDR1 reads ENHRY; CDR2 reads SYGVKD. The length of the CDR3 is 14 residues. Trimming left V 9 bases short and J 2 bases short, with 14 bases between. The CDR3, as DNA: TGTGCCATAAGGACGGACAATACCTACAATGAGCAGTTCTTC. It codes for CAIRTDNTYNEQFF.

V is TRBV6-1 and J is TRBJ2-7, with a possible D match to TRBD1 (5 bases). V gave up 7 bases and J gave up 6 bases, with 19 bases separating them. CDR3 length equals 14 residues. Germline V gives CDR1 MNHNS, CDR2 SASEGT. The CDR3 bases are TGTGCCAGCACTCATCGGCAGGGTGTAGTCGAGCAGTACTTC. Protein sequence: CASTHRQGVVEQYF.

This clone appeared a few times. The chain links TRBV14 to TRBJ1-1; D perhaps matches TRBD1 (6 bases). Trimming shortened V by 1 base and J by 4 bases, and 10 bases separated the two germline ends. CDR1 and CDR2 (germline): SGHDN, FVKESK. CDR3 length: 14 amino acids. In DNA, the CDR3 is TGTGCCAGCAGCCAAGTAGCAGGGGTCACTGAAGCTTTCTTT. Protein sequence: CASSQVAGVTEAFF.

V and J are TRBV7-6 and TRBJ2-2; TRBD2 might be the D (5 bases). Germline assignment: CDR1 SGHVS and CDR2 FNYEAQ. V lost 1 base and J 2 bases, leaving 8 bases between the germline ends. The length of the CDR3 is 15 residues. The CDR3 region is CASSLGGLNTGELFF. CDR3 bases: TGTGCCAGCAGCTTAGGAGGACTTAACACCGGGGAGCTGTTTTTT. The full variable domain, with the rest looked up from reference TRBV7-6 and TRBJ2-2, is GAGVSQSPRYKVTKRGQDVALRCDPISGHVSLYWYRQALGQGPEFLTYFNYEAQQDKSGLPNDRFSAERPEGSISTLTIQRTEQRDSAMYRCASSLGGLNTGELFFGEGSRLTVL.

Only a few counts were recorded for this clone. This rearrangement joins TRBV19 to TRBJ1-4; 8 positions agree with TRBD1. The CDR3 extends over 14 amino acids. Unmatched junction bases numbered 2, after V lost 5 bases and J lost 3 bases. Looked up from germline, CDR1 is LNHDA and CDR2 is SQIVND (reference sequence). The CDR3 reads CASSRQGSNEKLFF. DNA for the CDR3: TGTGCCAGTAGTCGACAGGGGTCTAATGAAAAACTGTTTTTT.

This clone was observed a few times. The chain employs TRBV30 and TRBJ1-6, with D hard to call. There are 13 residues in the CDR3. The germline V and J ends were trimmed by 5 bases and 7 bases, with 12 bases remaining between them. Germline CDR1 GTSNPN, CDR2 SVGIG (reference sequence). CDR3 DNA sequence: TGTGCCTGGGAGGCGGCAGCAAATTCACCCCTCCACTTT. Protein sequence: CAWEAAANSPLHF.

The chain is built from TRBV5-4 and TRBJ2-3; D remains ambiguous. This CDR3 region has 12 residues. The germline V gene has CDR1 SGHNT and CDR2 YYREEE (reference sequence). V was clipped by 3 bases and J by 1 base, with 3 bases between them. The CDR3 DNA follows: TGTGCCAGCAGCTGGGGCACAGATACGCAGTATTTT. Translated, it gives CASSWGTDTQYF.

The V gene is TRBV27, the J gene TRBJ1-2; 9 bases map to TRBD1. The CDR3 extends over 14 amino acids. V was pared by 5 bases and J by 4 bases, with 5 bases of the junction left unmatched. The germline gives CDR1 MNHEY, CDR2 SMNVEV (reference sequence). CDR3 residues: CASSVADRGYGYTF. The CDR3 DNA reads TGTGCCAGCAGTGTCGCGGACAGGGGCTATGGCTACACCTTC.